The rows below give T cell receptor beta chains drawn from one sample of a study of cytomegalovirus exposure and HLA in healthy donors. TCRdb's table, derived via immunoSEQ multiplex PCR, lists solely in-frame clones and lacks some. The sample holds fewer than 90,000 clones, more than 75% seen once. Material for sequencing was PBMCs. These TCRs come from a woman aged 35 to 49 in good health and CMV-seropositive. CDR3s include the opening cysteine and the closing phenylalanine or tryptophan. D genes are given only for firm matches. Clone size appears in some rows only: once, few, many, or a class for an expanded clone.

d_gene,j_gene,v_gene,abundance,CDR3aa,CDR3nt
.,TRBJ1-1,TRBV19,.,CASSTPTRLGTEAFF,TGTGCCAGTAGTACTCCGACTCGCTTGGGCACTGAAGCTTTCTTT
.,TRBJ1-6,TRBV7-6,.,CASSIDSRNSPLHF,TGTGCCAGCAGCATCGACAGCCGGAATTCACCCCTCCACTTT
TRBD1,TRBJ1-1,TRBV4-1,.,CASTGQGNTEAFF,TGCGCCAGCACTGGACAGGGGAACACTGAAGCTTTCTTT
.,TRBJ2-7,TRBV30,.,CAWGHLPYEQYF,TGTGCCTGGGGACACCTACCCTACGAGCAGTACTTC
.,TRBJ1-1,TRBV13,.,CASSVDTEAFF,TGTGCCAGCTCGGTGGACACTGAAGCTTTCTTT
.,TRBJ1-1,TRBV5-4,.,CASSLSGTEAFF,TGTGCCAGCAGCTTGTCGGGGACTGAAGCTTTCTTT
.,TRBJ1-1,TRBV7-2,.,CASSFSGRARTEAFF,TGTGCCAGCAGCTTTTCCGGCAGGGCAAGGACTGAAGCTTTCTTT
.,TRBJ1-1,TRBV11-2,.,CASSPDPPGGTEAFF,TGTGCCAGCAGTCCAGACCCCCCCGGAGGGACTGAAGCTTTCTTT
.,TRBJ1-1,TRBV7-9,few,CASSLGGAIEAFF,TGTGCCAGCAGCTTAGGTGGAGCCATCGAAGCTTTCTTT
.,TRBJ1-2,TRBV19,.,CASSINEGGYGYTF,TGTGCCAGTAGTATAAACGAGGGCGGCTATGGCTACACCTTC
TRBD2,TRBJ2-5,TRBV6-1,.,CASSDRGGDWLQETQYF,TGTGCCAGCAGTGATCGGGGGGGGGACTGGCTCCAAGAGACCCAGTACTTC
.,TRBJ2-3,TRBV4-2,.,CASSQGTLGISTDTQYF,TGTGCCAGCAGCCAAGGGACTCTGGGGATCAGCACAGATACACAGTATTTT
TRBD2,TRBJ2-5,TRBV7-9,.,CASSSGVAGGLETQYF,TGTGCCAGCAGCTCGGGAGTAGCGGGAGGGTTGGAGACCCAGTACTTC
TRBD1,TRBJ2-1,TRBV7-9,.,CASSHRGRGNEQFF,TGTGCCAGCAGCCACAGGGGCAGGGGAAATGAGCAGTTCTTC
TRBD1,TRBJ1-5,TRBV28,.,CASRFRRDRPNQPQHF,TGTGCCAGCAGATTTAGGCGGGACAGGCCCAATCAGCCCCAGCATTTT
.,TRBJ2-5,TRBV4-1,.,CASSHAPREKETQYF,TGCGCCAGCAGCCACGCTCCCCGGGAGAAAGAGACCCAGTACTTC
TRBD1,TRBJ2-2,TRBV4-1,.,CASSQDPGTGGLELFF,TGCGCCAGCAGCCAAGATCCCGGGACAGGGGGTTTGGAGCTGTTTTTT
.,TRBJ1-1,TRBV10-3,.,CAISQGGDTEAFF,TGTGCCATCAGCCAGGGTGGGGACACTGAAGCTTTCTTT
.,TRBJ1-5,TRBV28,.,CASSLSGRTQPQHF,TGTGCCAGCAGTTTATCGGGAAGGACTCAGCCCCAGCATTTT
.,TRBJ1-6,TRBV27,once,CASSLGADSPLHF,TGTGCCAGCAGTTTAGGGGCCGATTCACCCCTCCACTTT
.,TRBJ2-1,TRBV4-2,.,CASSPRGVVDEQFF,TGTGCCAGCAGCCCCCGCGGGGTTGTCGATGAGCAGTTCTTC
.,TRBJ1-4,TRBV6-5,.,CASSYSSQGRGEKLFF,TGTGCCAGCAGTTACTCGAGCCAGGGGAGGGGTGAAAAACTGTTTTTT
.,TRBJ2-2,TRBV5-4,.,CASSLLSSNTGELFF,TGTGCCAGCAGCTTGTTAAGCTCGAACACCGGGGAGCTGTTTTTT
.,TRBJ1-3,TRBV4-3,.,CASSLDTYSGNTIYF,TGCGCCAGCAGCCTCGACACTTACTCTGGAAACACCATATATTTT
.,TRBJ2-4,TRBV13,.,CASSFMGLAKNIQYF,TGTGCCAGCAGCTTCATGGGGCTAGCCAAAAACATTCAGTACTTC
.,TRBJ2-4,TRBV28,.,CASAEPRDYKNIQYF,TGTGCCAGCGCCGAGCCGCGGGATTACAAAAACATTCAGTACTTC
.,TRBJ1-2,TRBV6-5,.,CASSYSGEGTNYGYTF,TGTGCCAGCAGTTACTCCGGGGAAGGGACTAACTATGGCTACACCTTC
.,TRBJ1-1,TRBV19,.,CASSITVNTEAFF,TGTGCCAGTAGTATTACAGTGAACACTGAAGCTTTCTTT
TRBD2,TRBJ2-1,TRBV13,.,CASSHLAGNEQFF,TGTGCCAGCAGCCATCTAGCGGGCAATGAGCAGTTCTTC
.,TRBJ2-7,TRBV25-1,.,CATTRGIEQYF,TGTGCCACCACACGGGGTATCGAGCAGTACTTC
TRBD1,TRBJ1-3,TRBV29-1,.,CSVAPRTGADTIYF,TGCAGCGTTGCACCTAGGACAGGAGCGGACACCATATATTTT
TRBD2,TRBJ2-1,TRBV7-2,.,CASSLGGLGRGYEQFF,TGTGCCAGCAGCTTGGGGGGACTAGGAAGGGGGTATGAGCAGTTCTTC
.,TRBJ2-5,TRBV7-9,.,CASSPSETQYF,TGTGCCAGCAGCCCGTCGGAGACCCAGTACTTC
TRBD1,TRBJ1-6,TRBV19,.,CASSTRQGLNSPLHF,TGTGCCAGTAGTACCCGACAGGGCTTGAATTCACCCCTCCACTTT
.,TRBJ1-1,TRBV7-9,.,CSSSLVQTEAFF,TGTTCCAGCAGCTTAGTACAGACAGAAGCTTTCTTT
TRBD1,TRBJ1-2,TRBV7-2,.,CASSPQTGDGYTF,TGTGCCAGCAGCCCTCAGACAGGGGATGGCTACACCTTC
.,TRBJ2-7,TRBV23-1,.,CASSQDSRPYEQYF,TGCGCCAGCAGTCAGGACAGCCGCCCCTACGAGCAGTACTTC